The 14 T cell receptor beta chains given below trace back to one sample, sequenced in a study of metastatic and nonmetastatic thyroid tumors. TCRdb used MiXCR to call clones anew from the PCR reads. The sample carries thousands of clones, 27% recorded once. Every patient was untreated before thyroid surgery. The specimen was tumor tissue. All receptors come from a female donor with papillary thyroid cancer or a benign thyroid nodule (not recorded which). Some clones in this sample may be carry-over from other donors' samples.

This clone has only a few counts. This chain uses TRBV28 with TRBJ2-3, with 7 nucleotides matching TRBD1. Germline values: CDR1 MDHEN, CDR2 SYDVKM. The CDR3 is made up of 13 amino acids. The V gene end was trimmed by 1 base and the J gene end by 11 bases; junction bases not matched to a gene: 6. The DNA for the CDR3 is TGTGCCAGCAGTTTATTTTCTGGGACAGTGCAGTATTTT. It specifies CASSLFSGTVQYF.

V usage is TRBV12-3 or TRBV12-4 and J usage is TRBJ2-3; perhaps TRBD2 as D (6 bases). Trimming stripped 5 bases from V and 5 bases from J, with 17 bases between. The CDR3 has 15 amino acids. In DNA form, the CDR3 reads TGTGCCAGCAGTCCCCCGGCGGGAACTCAAGATACGCAGTATTTT. Protein: CASSPPAGTQDTQYF.

This clone rates as large (0.1 to 1%). This sequence joins TRBV7-2 and TRBJ1-1; 7 bases line up with TRBD1. Germline lookup yields CDR1 SGHTA and CDR2 FQGNSA. V dropped 3 bases and J dropped 8; count of bases not matched to a gene: 3. The CDR3 extends over 12 amino acids. The CDR3 loop is CASSFSTGEAFF. The CDR3 DNA reads as TGTGCCAGCAGCTTTTCGACAGGGGAAGCTTTCTTT. Variable domain in full (rest from reference TRBV7-2 and TRBJ1-1): GAGVSQSPSNKVTEKGKDVELRCDPISGHTALYWYRQSLGQGLEFLIYFQGNSAPDKSGLPSDRFSAERTGGSVSTLTIQRTQQEDSAVYLCASSFSTGEAFFGQGTRLTVV.

This clone was counted between two and nine times. V is TRBV5-4 and J is TRBJ1-1; D might be TRBD1 (5 bases). This CDR3 comprises 14 residues. The V gene lost 4 bases and the J gene lost 7 bases, with 17 bases spanning the gap. Germline lookup yields CDR1 SGHNT and CDR2 YYREEE (reference sequence). As DNA, the CDR3 is TGTGCCAGCAGCCCGCCTGGGGGAGTAAGTGAAGCTTTCTTT. This codes for CASSPPGGVSEAFF.

This chain uses TRBV11-2 with TRBJ2-3, with 7 positions matching TRBD2. The junction had 4 bases not matched to a gene; V was cut back by 4 bases and J by 0 bases. This CDR3 is 15 amino acids long. Germline assignment: CDR1 SGHAT and CDR2 FQNNGV. This chain's CDR3 is CASSSISGSTDTQYF. CDR3 nucleotides: TGTGCCAGCAGCTCCATTAGCGGGAGCACAGATACGCAGTATTTT.

The J gene is TRBJ1-2, the V gene TRBV10-2; D not resolved. V was cut by 0 bases and J by 4 bases, with 6 bases left in between. The CDR3 has 13 residues. Germline V gene data show CDR1 as WSHSY and CDR2 as SAAADI. The CDR3 loop reads CASSESGLYGYTF. Here the CDR3 DNA reads TGCGCCAGCAGTGAGTCTGGGCTCTATGGCTACACCTTC.

V gene TRBV20-1 combines with J gene TRBJ1-1, with unresolved D. From germline, CDR1 is DFQATT and CDR2 SNEGSKA (reference sequence). The CDR3 contains 14 residues. The V end was cut by 0 bases, the J end by 0 bases, with 8 bases between. CDR3 coding DNA: TGCAGTGCTAGAGATCATACATTGAACACTGAAGCTTTCTTT. Amino acids: CSARDHTLNTEAFF.

This rearrangement joins TRBV27 to TRBJ2-1; D is ambiguous. Germline CDR1 is MNHEY and CDR2 is SMNVEV (reference sequence). The CDR3 has 13 amino acids. V lost 6 bases and J 5 bases, leaving 11 bases between the germline ends. CDR3 amino acids: CASRMQEDNEQFF. CDR3 nucleotides: TGTGCCAGCAGGATGCAGGAAGACAATGAGCAGTTCTTC.

The rearrangement joins TRBV6-1 to TRBJ1-6; 9 positions agree with TRBD1. Germline V lookup: CDR1 MNHNS, CDR2 SASEGT. There are 14 residues in the CDR3. Unmatched junction bases numbered 7, after V lost 6 bases and J lost 10 bases. The CDR3 region has the DNA TGTGCCAGCAGCCCAACAGGGGGCGGGTCACCCCTCCACTTT. This codes for CASSPTGGGSPLHF.

The sample holds a few counts of this clone. The chain uses TRBV25-1 and TRBJ2-1; D gene ambiguous. The CDR3 runs 14 residues. The V and J ends lost 1 base and 6 bases respectively, with 10 bases between them. Germline V lookup: CDR1 MGHDK, CDR2 SYGVNS. CDR3 loop: CASSEFGDLNEQFF. CDR3 bases: TGTGCCAGCAGTGAATTTGGCGACCTCAATGAGCAGTTCTTC.

This clone was counted a few times. The chain combines TRBV24-1 with TRBJ2-1, with 7 bases aligning to TRBD2. The length of the CDR3 is 13 residues. V gave up 5 bases and J gave up 8 bases; unmatched junction bases: 5. In germline, CDR1 is KGHDR, CDR2 SFDVKD. The CDR3 DNA follows: TGTGCCACCAGTGCCCCGGGGGGTCATGAGCAGTTCTTC. Translating gives CATSAPGGHEQFF.

The chain joins TRBV10-2 to TRBJ1-6, with D hard to call. CDR1 and CDR2 (germline): WSHSY, SAAADI. V lost 2 bases, J lost 4 bases, and 12 bases lay in between. This CDR3 spans 16 amino acids. The CDR3 DNA reads as TGCGCCAGCAGTGAGGCAGGTCCAGGATATAATTCACCCCTCCACTTT. This encodes CASSEAGPGYNSPLHF.

This chain links TRBV7-2 with TRBJ2-1; TRBD2 agrees at 11 bases. This CDR3 has 15 amino acids. Germline lookup yields CDR1 SGHTA and CDR2 FQGNSA. Trimming cost V 0 bases and J 6 bases; bases outside gene matches: 1. CDR3 residues: CASSLAGTSGNEQFF. CDR3 sequence (DNA): TGTGCCAGCAGCTTAGCCGGGACTAGCGGCAATGAGCAGTTCTTC.

The chain has TRBV6-1 and TRBJ1-2, with no clear D. This CDR3 spans 15 amino acids. Germline V gene data show CDR1 as MNHNS and CDR2 as SASEGT. Trimming took 4 bases from V and 5 from J, leaving 17 bases between them. The CDR3 region has the DNA TGTGCCAGCAGTGGATTCGTGTGGAATGGTTATGGCTACACCTTC. Translating gives CASSGFVWNGYGYTF.